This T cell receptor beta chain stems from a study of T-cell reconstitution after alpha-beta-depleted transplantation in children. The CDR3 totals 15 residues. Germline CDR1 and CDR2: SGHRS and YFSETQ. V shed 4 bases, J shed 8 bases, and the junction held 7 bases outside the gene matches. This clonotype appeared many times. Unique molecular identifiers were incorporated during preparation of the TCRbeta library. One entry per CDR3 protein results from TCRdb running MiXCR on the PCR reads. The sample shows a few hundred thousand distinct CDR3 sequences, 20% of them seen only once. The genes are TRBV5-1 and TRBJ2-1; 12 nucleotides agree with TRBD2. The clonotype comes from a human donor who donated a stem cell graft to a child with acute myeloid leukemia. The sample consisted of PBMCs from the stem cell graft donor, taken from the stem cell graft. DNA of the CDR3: TGCGCCAGCAGCCCTACTAGCGGGAGGATCCATGAGCAGTTCTTC. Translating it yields CASSPTSGRIHEQFF.